A selection of T cell receptor beta chains follows, all from one sample in a study of identical twins. TCRdb re-called the 5' RACE reads with MiXCR, one entry per CDR3 protein. The sample lists 1.5 million to 2 million distinct CDR3 sequences, about 32% occurring once. Sequencing used cord blood. Receptors were obtained from a newborn girl in good health. CDR3s include the opening cysteine and the closing phenylalanine or tryptophan. The D gene is left open where the match is weak. Some rows mark clone size as missing; the rest say once, few, many or name a class of expanded clone.

d_call j_call clone_size v_call cdr3_nt cdr3_aa
TRBD2 TRBJ2-1 . TRBV11-2 TGTGCCAGCAGCCCTTTTCAGGGCTTACTAGCGGGAGGGATCAGCTCCTACAATGAGCAGTTCTTC CASSPFQGLLAGGISSYNEQFF
TRBD2 TRBJ2-1 . TRBV5-1 TGCGCCAGCACGGGACTAGCGGGAGCCAATGAGCAGTTCTTC CASTGLAGANEQFF
. TRBJ2-1 . TRBV6-6 TGTGCCAGCAGTTACTCGTTAGCTTTTCAATCCGGTGAGCAGTTCTTC CASSYSLAFQSGEQFF
TRBD2 TRBJ2-4 many TRBV27 TGTGCCAGCAGCCAAGGACTAGCGGTAGCCAAAAACATTCAGTACTTC CASSQGLAVAKNIQYF
. TRBJ2-3 . TRBV7-2 TGTGCCAGCAGCCCCAATTTGGTCAGCACAGATACGCAGTATTTT CASSPNLVSTDTQYF
. TRBJ2-7 . TRBV7-2 TGTGCCAGCAGCTTAGCCTGGGACGACACTAGCTACGAGCAGTACTTC CASSLAWDDTSYEQYF
. TRBJ1-1 few TRBV20-1 TGCAGTGCTAGAGCTCGGTCTTCGAGGGCCCGGGCTGAAGCTTTCTTT CSARARSSRARAEAFF
. TRBJ2-3 few TRBV10-1 TGCGCCAGCAGTGAGTCCGCCAGGCAACTAAGGAGAGATACGCAGTATTTT CASSESARQLRRDTQYF
. TRBJ2-1 . TRBV2 TGTGCCAGCAGTGAAAGGAGACGTGGGGAGTTCTTC CASSERRRGEFF
. TRBJ1-1 few TRBV10-3 TGTGCCATCAGTGAGTCCGGGCAAGCCACTGAAGCTTTCTTT CAISESGQATEAFF
. TRBJ1-5 . TRBV19 TGTGCCAGTAGTACTCGGACCTCTACCTATAGCAATCAGCCCCAGCATTTT CASSTRTSTYSNQPQHF
. TRBJ2-5 . TRBV7-9 TGTGCCAGCAGCCGGATTTGGACGGGCCAAGAGACCCAGTACTTC CASSRIWTGQETQYF
. TRBJ2-5 once TRBV6-5 TGTGCCAGCAGTTCCCCGACGTCGTACTTC CASSSPTSYF
. TRBJ2-7 . TRBV6-6 TGTGCCAGCAGGGTCAGGGGCAACTACGAGCAGTACTTC CASRVRGNYEQYF
. TRBJ2-1 few TRBV28 TGTGCCAGCAGTTTTTGGGCTCGAGACAATGAGCAGTTCTTC CASSFWARDNEQFF
. TRBJ2-3 many TRBV29-1 TGCAGCGTTGAAGGATTAGCGGTCGATAAAAGAGATACGCAGTATTTT CSVEGLAVDKRDTQYF
. TRBJ1-2 . TRBV9 TGTGCCAGCAGCGTAGACAAAAACTATGGCTACACCTTC CASSVDKNYGYTF
. TRBJ2-3 many TRBV18 TGTGCCAGCTCACCACCGGGACTGGCAGATACGCAGTATTTT CASSPPGLADTQYF
TRBD2 TRBJ2-1 . TRBV9 TGTGCCAGCAGCCCGCGGACTAGCGGGAGTCGGGTTTTGTTCTTC CASSPRTSGSRVLFF
. TRBJ2-1 . TRBV5-5 TGTGCCAGCAGCCCAAGACAGGGAGGGGTGAATGAGCAGTTCTTC CASSPRQGGVNEQFF
TRBD2 TRBJ2-5 few TRBV20-1 TGCAGTGCTAGGGCAGCGGGAGGGATCGAGACCCAGTACTTC CSARAAGGIETQYF
. TRBJ2-1 many TRBV29-1 TGCAGCGTTCTGGGTCATTACAATGAGCAGTTCTTC CSVLGHYNEQFF
TRBD2 TRBJ2-1 . TRBV24-1 TGTGCCACCAGTGATCCCGGGACTAGCGATTACAATGAGCAGTTCTTC CATSDPGTSDYNEQFF
TRBD1 TRBJ2-4 . TRBV28 TGTGCCAGCGGTCCTGGGACAGGGGGCGACATTCAGTACTTC CASGPGTGGDIQYF
. TRBJ2-5 many TRBV27 TGTGCCAGCAGTTTATCGGGTGGCGGCCAAGAGACCCAGTACTTC CASSLSGGGQETQYF
TRBD2 TRBJ2-3 few TRBV20-1 TGCAGTGCTAACAAGCGGGACTTGGCAGATACGCAGTATTTT CSANKRDLADTQYF
. TRBJ1-5 . TRBV6-2/TRBV6-3 TGTGCCAGCAGTTACAGGAGAGGTCAGCCCCAGCATTTT CASSYRRGQPQHF
. TRBJ1-1 . TRBV6-6 TGTGCCAGCAGTTACATCAAGAACACTGAAGCTTTCTTT CASSYIKNTEAFF
. TRBJ1-2 few TRBV10-3 TGTGCCATCAATTCCGGGACACCAGATAACTATGGCTACACCTTC CAINSGTPDNYGYTF
. TRBJ2-5 few TRBV6-5 TGTGCCAGCAGGAACAGGGTTGAGACCCAGTACTTC CASRNRVETQYF
. TRBJ1-2 few TRBV29-1 TGCAGCGGAGGGCCCCAAACTTATGGCTACACCTTC CSGGPQTYGYTF
TRBD2 TRBJ2-1 few TRBV12-3/TRBV12-4 TGTGCCAGCAGCACAGGGGGACTAGCGGTGAATGAGCAGTTCTTC CASSTGGLAVNEQFF
. TRBJ2-1 once TRBV30 TGTGCCTGGAGGGGGGCGTACTCCTACAATGAGCAGTTCTTC CAWRGAYSYNEQFF
. TRBJ2-5 . TRBV6-2/TRBV6-3 TGTGCCAGCAGCTGGACTACTATCTGGGAGACCCAGTACTTC CASSWTTIWETQYF
. TRBJ2-7 few TRBV5-1 TGCGCCAGCAGCTTGGAAGCACGACCGTACGAGCAGTACTTC CASSLEARPYEQYF
. TRBJ2-7 . TRBV4-2 TGTGCCAGCAGCCAAGTGAAATCTTGGGGACGGAACTACAATGAGCAGTACTTC CASSQVKSWGRNYNEQYF
. TRBJ2-7 . TRBV29-1 TGCAGCGTTGAACGGGACGCTGCCCACGAGCAGTACTTC CSVERDAAHEQYF
TRBD2 TRBJ2-7 . TRBV2 TGTGCCAGCCGCACTAGCGGGAGGGGGAATGAGCAGTACTTC CASRTSGRGNEQYF
TRBD2 TRBJ2-7 . TRBV11-1 TGTGCCAGCAGCCCCGCGGGGCTAGCGGGAGGAAACTACGAGCAGTACTTC CASSPAGLAGGNYEQYF
. TRBJ2-7 few TRBV25-1 TGTGCCAAGTTCTACGAGCAGTACTTC CAKFYEQYF
. TRBJ2-3 . TRBV24-1 TGTGCCACCAGTGCGACGGAGAGCACAGATACGCAGTATTTT CATSATESTDTQYF
TRBD2 TRBJ2-3 . TRBV24-1 TGTGCCACCAGTGATGGGGGACTAGCGGGGCTCAGAGGGTCCGATATGCAGTATTTT CATSDGGLAGLRGSDMQYF
. TRBJ1-2 few TRBV3-1 TGTGCCAGCAGCCCCAGCCCCGGTGGCTACACCTTC CASSPSPGGYTF
. TRBJ2-1 few TRBV20-1 TGCAGTGCTAGCACCCCCGGACTAAGAGTGCAGTTCTTC CSASTPGLRVQFF
. TRBJ2-1 . TRBV27 TGTGCCAGCAGTTTACTCCGGGATCTTATCTACAATGAGCAGTTCTTC CASSLLRDLIYNEQFF
. TRBJ2-5 few TRBV7-8 TGTGCCAGCAGCGTCGGGATCCTCCAAGAGACCCAGTACTTC CASSVGILQETQYF
. TRBJ2-3 few TRBV6-1 TGTGCCAGCAGTATCCTATCGGATACGCAGTATTTT CASSILSDTQYF
TRBD2 TRBJ2-5 . TRBV27 TGTGCCAGCAGTTTATTAGCGGGGGGTCTCCAAGAGACCCAGTACTTC CASSLLAGGLQETQYF
TRBD2 TRBJ2-7 . TRBV2 TGTGCCAGCAGTGAAGCACTAGCGGGAGGCGAGCAGTACTTC CASSEALAGGEQYF